The 29 T cell receptor beta chains in this list originate from one sample, sequenced in a study of OX40 agonist ivuxolimab in advanced cancers. Sequencing used immunoSEQ multiplex PCR; TCRdb keeps in-frame clones, though not all of them. The sample has tens of thousands of clones, roughly nine tenths seen once. The input for sequencing was CD4+ or CD8+ T cells sorted from blood, taken in a trial of the OX40 agonist ivuxolimab. Receptors were obtained from an adult with an advanced solid tumor such as melanoma, head and neck, liver or kidney cancer.

The chain links TRBV9 to TRBJ2-1, with 13 bases identical to TRBD2. The germline CDR1 and CDR2 sequences are SGDLS and YYNGEE. J was trimmed by 8 bases and V by 1 base; bases with no gene match: 12. The CDR3 covers 18 residues. CDR3 bases: TGTGCCAGCAGCGTACTCGGGACTAGCGGGACCGCAGCGGATGAGCAGTTCTTC. Residues: CASSVLGTSGTAADEQFF.

CDR3 region: CASSQDQADYEQYV. CDR3 bases: TGCGCCAGCAGCCAAGATCAGGCGGATTACGAGCAGTACGTC. The gene calls are TRBV4-1 and TRBJ2-7; D remains ambiguous. The V and J ends lost 0 bases and 4 bases respectively, with 10 bases between them. The germline gives CDR1 MGHRA, CDR2 YSYEKL. This CDR3 spans 14 amino acids.

The chain recombines TRBV9 with TRBJ2-2, with 7 bases lining up with TRBD1. The V and J ends lost 6 bases and 3 bases, in that order; junction bases with no gene match: 2. There are 13 residues in the CDR3. The germline V gene has CDR1 SGDLS and CDR2 YYNGEE. CDR3 sequence (DNA): TGTGCCAGCAAAGGGACAGACACCGGGGAGCTGTTTTTT. Translating gives CASKGTDTGELFF.

This chain uses TRBV4-1 with TRBJ1-6; unclear D gene. Trimming shortened V by 5 bases and J by 1 base, and 18 bases separated the two germline ends. CDR3 length equals 18 residues. Germline V gives CDR1 MGHRA, CDR2 YSYEKL. This chain's CDR3 is CASSAQTVLVSYNSPLHF. The CDR3, as DNA: TGCGCCAGCAGCGCACAAACGGTTCTGGTTTCCTATAATTCACCCCTCCACTTT.

The J gene is TRBJ1-1, the V gene TRBV7-9; D is possibly TRBD1 (5 bases). V was trimmed by 5 bases and J by 0 bases, leaving 16 bases between them. Germline CDR1 reads SEHNR; CDR2 reads FQNEAQ (reference sequence). The CDR3 sequence is 16 residues long. The CDR3 spells CASSPSPGGLNTEAFF. The CDR3 DNA reads TGTGCCAGCAGCCCATCCCCCGGGGGTCTGAACACTGAAGCTTTCTTT.

The V gene is TRBV7-9, the J gene TRBJ2-2, with 8 bases matching TRBD1. Germline CDR1 reads SEHNR; CDR2 reads FQNEAQ (reference sequence). The CDR3 runs to 18 residues. J gave up 3 bases and V 1 base, and 10 bases lay outside the gene matches. CDR3 sequence: CASSLEADRGGDTGELFF. CDR3 bases: TGTGCCAGCAGCTTAGAGGCCGACAGGGGAGGAGACACCGGGGAGCTGTTTTTT.

The chain uses TRBV5-6 and TRBJ1-1; D unresolved. This CDR3 is 13 amino acids long. V lost 0 bases and J lost 4, with 7 bases in between. Germline loops: CDR1 SGHDT, CDR2 YYEEEE. The CDR3 spells CASSLGAGTEAFF. CDR3 coding DNA: TGTGCCAGCAGCTTGGGGGCGGGCACTGAAGCTTTCTTT. The full variable domain, its missing parts supplied by reference TRBV5-6 and TRBJ1-1, is DAGVTQSPTHLIKTRGQQVTLRCSPKSGHDTVSWYQQALGQGPQFIFQYYEEEERQRGNFPDRFSGHQFPNYSSELNVNALLLGDSALYLCASSLGAGTEAFFGQGTRLTVV.

The chain joins TRBV5-1 to TRBJ2-7, with TRBD2 matching over 15 bases. This CDR3 contains 13 residues. V gave up 7 bases and J gave up 6 bases; unmatched junction bases: 2. Germline V CDR1 and CDR2: SGHRS, YFSETQ. CDR3 amino acids: CASGGLAGGEQYF. Written as DNA, the CDR3 is TGCGCCAGCGGGGGACTAGCGGGAGGCGAGCAGTACTTC.

The V call is TRBV30, the J call TRBJ2-5; D may be TRBD1 (5 bases). The germline V and J ends were trimmed by 2 bases and 9 bases, with 16 bases remaining between them. Germline assignment: CDR1 GTSNPN and CDR2 SVGIG (reference sequence). The CDR3 loop spans 13 amino acids. CDR3 amino acids: CAWSYVRVEAQYF. For the CDR3, the DNA is TGTGCCTGGAGTTACGTCAGGGTTGAGGCCCAGTACTTC.

V is TRBV4-3 and J is TRBJ2-7; 9 bases agree with TRBD1. After removal of 2 bases from V and 4 bases from J, the junction contained 3 bases not matched to a gene. CDR1 is LGHNA and CDR2 is YSLEER in the germline V gene. CDR3 size: 14 residues. CDR3 protein: CASSQKTGGYEQYF. DNA for the CDR3: TGCGCCAGCAGCCAAAAGACAGGGGGGTACGAGCAGTACTTC.

This sequence joins TRBV19 and TRBJ1-3, with D maybe TRBD1 (5 bases). V was pared by 7 bases and J by 2 bases, with 21 bases between. This CDR3 has 17 amino acids. Germline V CDR1 and CDR2: LNHDA, SQIVND (reference sequence). The CDR3 DNA is TGTGCCAGTAAATACGTCGTCAACTCAGGGACTGGAAACACCATATATTTT. It is translated as CASKYVVNSGTGNTIYF.

V and J are TRBV6-5 and TRBJ2-7; D is uncertain. The germline CDR1 and CDR2 sequences are MNHEY and SVGAGI. The CDR3 is 14 amino acids. V was clipped by 5 bases and J by 3 bases, with 14 bases between them. The CDR3 region is CASSLGRHVYEQYV. The CDR3 nucleotides read TGTGCCAGCAGTCTCGGACGGCACGTCTACGAGCAGTACGTC.

This rearrangement joins TRBV29-1 to TRBJ1-2, with a weak D call TRBD1 (5 bases). Trimming cost V 4 bases and J 4 bases, with 16 bases left between them. CDR1 and CDR2 from the germline V gene are SQVTM and ANQGSEA. The CDR3 is 14 residues long. This chain's CDR3 is CSVAEGDLFYGYTF. In nucleotides, the CDR3 is TGCAGCGTTGCCGAAGGGGACCTCTTCTATGGCTACACCTTC.

The chain joins TRBV29-1 to TRBJ1-1; D not resolved. V lost 4 bases and J lost 4, with 10 bases in between. This CDR3 region has 12 residues. Germline V gene data show CDR1 as SQVTM and CDR2 as ANQGSEA. CDR3 in amino acids: CSVAPTGTEAFF. The CDR3 bases are TGCAGCGTTGCCCCGACGGGCACTGAAGCTTTCTTT.

This rearrangement joins TRBV12-5 to TRBJ2-2, with D unresolved. CDR3 length equals 16 residues. Between the trimmed V and J ends, which lost 3 bases and 1 base, there was a span of 12 bases. Germline CDR1 and CDR2: LGHNT and FRNRAP. The CDR3 nucleotides read TGTGCTAGTGGTTTCCGGCAGAATCAGAACACCGGGGAGCTGTTTTTT. Translated: CASGFRQNQNTGELFF.

Only a few counts were recorded for this clone. In DNA form, the CDR3 reads TGTGCCAGCAGCTTGGGGATTTGGGACACCGCCTACGAGCAGTACTTC. It translates to CASSLGIWDTAYEQYF. V and J are TRBV7-8 and TRBJ2-7, with TRBD1 as a possible D gene (6 bases). Between the trimmed V and J ends, which lost 3 bases and 2 bases, there was a span of 17 bases. This CDR3 contains 16 residues. Per germline, CDR1 SGHVS and CDR2 FQNEAQ.

This clone was recorded only once. Written as DNA, the CDR3 is TGTGCCAGCAGCTTATTCCCCGGGACAGGGATGCCCGGGGAGCTGTTTTTT. This codes for CASSLFPGTGMPGELFF. V is TRBV13 and J is TRBJ2-2; 9 nucleotides agree with TRBD1. The junction had 10 bases not matched to a gene; V was cut back by 2 bases and J by 6 bases. Per the germline V gene, CDR1 is PRHDT and CDR2 is FYEKMQ (reference sequence). The CDR3 runs to 17 residues.

The rearrangement uses TRBV28 and TRBJ2-7, with no clear D. Germline V gene sequence: CDR1 MDHEN, CDR2 SYDVKM. Deletions cut 3 bases from V and 0 bases from J, with 9 bases between. This CDR3 is 14 amino acids long. The CDR3: CASSFRASSYEQYF. CDR3 in DNA: TGTGCCAGCAGTTTCCGAGCGAGCTCCTACGAGCAGTACTTC.

The chain combines TRBV14 with TRBJ1-1; D is unclear. V lost 1 base, J lost 4 bases, and 13 bases lay in between. The germline V gene encodes CDR1 SGHDN and CDR2 FVKESK. This CDR3 contains 15 residues. CDR3 sequence: CASSQVYGAGTEAFF. The CDR3 coding sequence is TGTGCCAGCAGCCAAGTTTACGGAGCGGGCACTGAAGCTTTCTTT.

CDR3 protein: CASSSLDRAYEQYV. The CDR3, as DNA: TGTGCCAGCAGCTCGTTGGACAGAGCCTACGAGCAGTACGTC. The chain couples TRBV5-5 to TRBJ2-7, with D perhaps TRBD1 (6 bases). CDR3 length: 14 amino acids. In germline, CDR1 is SGHKS, CDR2 YYEKEE (reference sequence). The germline V and J ends were trimmed by 3 bases and 2 bases, with 12 bases remaining between them.

The chain uses TRBV15 and TRBJ2-5; 12 bases fit TRBD2. There are 15 residues in the CDR3. CDR1 and CDR2 (germline): LNHNV, YYDKDF (reference sequence). The J segment lost 4 bases and the V segment lost 2 bases, leaving 2 bases of the junction unmatched. This chain's CDR3 is CATSRLAGGPETQYF. CDR3 nucleotide sequence: TGTGCCACCAGCAGACTAGCGGGAGGGCCAGAGACCCAGTACTTC.

This rearrangement joins TRBV9 to TRBJ2-5; D is unclear. CDR1 and CDR2 from the germline V gene are SGDLS and YYNGEE. This CDR3 has 15 amino acids. Trimming pared 0 bases from V and 2 bases from J, leaving 11 bases between. CDR3 bases: TGTGCCAGCAGCGTAGAAGGCGTCAGACAAGAGACCCAGTACTTC. Residues: CASSVEGVRQETQYF.

This sequence joins TRBV21-1 and TRBJ1-6; the listed D gene, TRBD1, was not tested against the DNA. TRBV21-1 is deemed a pseudogene. The CDR3 consists of 17 residues. The chain's CDR3 is CASSKVKQEMYNSPLHF. CDR3 in DNA: TGTGCCAGCAGCAAAGTTAAACAGGAGATGTATAATTCACCCCTCCACTTT.

CDR3 amino acids: CASSFAQGNTGELFF. CDR3 DNA: TGTGCCAGCAGTTTTGCACAGGGGAACACCGGGGAGCTGTTTTTT. This chain connects TRBV27 to TRBJ2-2, with D perhaps matching TRBD1 (6 bases). This CDR3 has 15 amino acids. V gave up 3 bases and J gave up 1 base, with 9 bases separating them. Germline CDR1 reads MNHEY; CDR2 reads SMNVEV (reference sequence).

CDR3 in DNA: TGTGCCAGCAGCGGCGACAGGGGACCCGCCCGCGAGCAGTACTTC. Protein sequence: CASSGDRGPAREQYF. The rearrangement links TRBV5-5 to TRBJ2-7, with 8 bases fitting TRBD1. The J segment lost 6 bases and the V segment lost 4 bases, leaving 12 bases of the junction unmatched. The CDR3 spans 15 residues. Germline V gene data show CDR1 as SGHKS and CDR2 as YYEKEE (reference sequence). The entire variable domain, with the rest obtained from reference TRBV5-5 and TRBJ2-7, is as follows: DAGVTQSPTHLIKTRGQQVTLRCSPISGHKSVSWYQQVLGQGPQFIFQYYEKEERGRGNFPDRFSARQFPNYSSELNVNALLLGDSALYLCASSGDRGPAREQYFGPGTRLTVT.

The chain has TRBV9 and TRBJ1-2; a weak D match, TRBD1 (5 bases). Trimming left V 3 bases short and J 2 bases short, with 8 bases between. CDR1 is SGDLS, CDR2 YYNGEE, per germline. The CDR3 runs 13 residues. CDR3 residues: CASSAGGNYGYTF. CDR3 bases: TGTGCCAGCAGCGCGGGGGGGAACTATGGCTACACCTTC.

This chain joins TRBV5-4 and TRBJ2-3; 13 bases map to TRBD2. Germline CDR1 SGHNT, CDR2 YYREEE (reference sequence). Trimming removed 0 bases from V and 5 bases from J; junction bases left unmatched: 6. This CDR3 has 17 amino acids. The CDR3 DNA sequence: TGTGCCAGCAGCTTGGGAGGACTAGCGGGGGACGGAGATACGCAGTATTTT. Translation gives CASSLGGLAGDGDTQYF. The full variable domain, completed using reference TRBV5-4 and TRBJ2-3, is ETGVTQSPTHLIKTRGQQVTLRCSSQSGHNTVSWYQQALGQGPQFIFQYYREEENGRGNFPPRFSGLQFPNYSSELNVNALELDDSALYLCASSLGGLAGDGDTQYFGPGTRLTVL.

The chain combines TRBV4-1 with TRBJ2-2, with D perhaps matching TRBD2 (6 bases). Germline V gene data show CDR1 as MGHRA and CDR2 as YSYEKL. Trimming stripped 0 bases from V and 0 bases from J, with 11 bases between. The CDR3 length is 17 residues. This CDR3 is CASSQDLQRANTGELFF. In DNA form, the CDR3 reads TGCGCCAGCAGCCAAGATCTCCAGCGGGCGAACACCGGGGAGCTGTTTTTT.

The chain carries TRBV28 and TRBJ1-4, with 8 bases identical to TRBD1. CDR3 length: 18 residues. The V gene's germline CDR1 is MDHEN and CDR2 SYDVKM. V lost 5 bases, J lost 0 bases, and 11 bases stayed unmatched. The CDR3 sequence: CASSPPSGQGTTNEKLFF. CDR3 nucleotides: TGTGCCAGCAGTCCCCCGTCCGGACAGGGCACAACTAATGAAAAACTGTTTTTT.